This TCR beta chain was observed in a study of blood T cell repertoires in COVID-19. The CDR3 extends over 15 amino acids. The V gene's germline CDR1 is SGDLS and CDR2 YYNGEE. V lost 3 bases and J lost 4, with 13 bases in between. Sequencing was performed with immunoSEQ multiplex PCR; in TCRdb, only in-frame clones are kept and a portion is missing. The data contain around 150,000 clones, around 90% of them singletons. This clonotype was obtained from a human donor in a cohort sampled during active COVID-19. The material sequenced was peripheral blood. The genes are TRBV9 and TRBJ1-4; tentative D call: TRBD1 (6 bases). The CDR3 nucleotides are TGTGCCAGCAGCGGACGGACAGTACTTAATGAAAAACTGTTTTTT. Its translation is CASSGRTVLNEKLFF.